This entry lists 24 T cell receptor beta chains sequenced from one sample in a study of T-cell memory formation after mild COVID-19. One entry per CDR3 protein results from TCRdb running MiXCR on the 5' RACE reads. This table has about 50,000 distinct CDR3 sequences, 9.5% to 15% appearing once. Source material: PBMCs or a T cell subset sorted from them (not recorded which). All receptors derive from a man between 18 and 35 years old who had mild COVID-19 (a few samples of this study predate the infection). Cell type and time point are not known.

This clonotype was seen more than once but under ten times. This chain links TRBV6-2 or TRBV6-3 with TRBJ2-5; D is ambiguous. This CDR3 spans 14 amino acids. CDR1 and CDR2 (germline): MNHEY, SVGEGT. V gave up 10 bases and J gave up 2 bases, with 17 bases separating them. CDR3 loop: CATTIDRDQETQYF. Here the CDR3 DNA reads TGTGCCACTACCATCGATAGGGATCAAGAGACCCAGTACTTC.

This clonotype was seen a handful of times. This sequence joins TRBV5-1 and TRBJ1-3; the match to TRBD1 covers 11 bases. Trimming took 4 bases from V and 3 from J; bases not matched to a gene: 9. This CDR3 has 17 amino acids. Germline CDR1 is SGHRS and CDR2 is YFSETQ. The CDR3 DNA sequence: TGCGCCAGCAGCCGGCTGGACAGGGGGCAGTTTGGAAACACCATATATTTT. Protein product: CASSRLDRGQFGNTIYF.

There are many counts of this clonotype. V and J are TRBV10-3 and TRBJ2-2, with 7 bases fitting TRBD1. Germline CDR1 and CDR2: ENHRY and SYGVKD. The ends lost 6 bases at V and 4 bases at J; junction bases unmatched: 5. The CDR3 spans 14 residues. The DNA for the CDR3 is TGTGCCATCAGAAGACAGGGTGCCACCGGGGAGCTGTTTTTT. Translating gives CAIRRQGATGELFF.

This clonotype has just one count. Sequence at one end of the junction differs from germline and may be a read error. The V gene is TRBV15, the J gene TRBJ2-1; the match to TRBD2 covers 12 bases. The CDR3 length is 19 residues. Looked up from germline, CDR1 is LNHNV and CDR2 is YYDKDF (reference sequence). CDR3 sequence: CATSRGTPTSGGSPNDQFF. CDR3 DNA: TGTGCCACCAGCCGGGGCACACCCACTAGCGGGGGGTCCCCTAATGATCAGTTCTTC.

A few counts support this clonotype. The chain couples TRBV19 to TRBJ1-1; TRBD1 is a possible D gene (6 bases). V gave up 7 bases and J gave up 1 base, with 10 bases separating them. Germline V CDR1 and CDR2: LNHDA, SQIVND (reference sequence). This CDR3 is 13 amino acids long. The CDR3 DNA reads as TGTGCCAGTATCCCGGGACAGAACACTGAAGCTTTCTTT. This gives the protein CASIPGQNTEAFF.

This clonotype was counted at least ten times. V usage is TRBV27 and J usage is TRBJ2-5, with TRBD1 identical over 9 bases. This CDR3 spans 14 amino acids. Trimming took 6 bases from V and 9 from J; bases not matched to a gene: 11. Germline V gene lookup returns CDR1 MNHEY and CDR2 SMNVEV (reference sequence). CDR3 coding DNA: TGTGCCAGCAGCTTACAGGGACAGGGTATCGCCCAGTACTTC. Amino acids: CASSLQGQGIAQYF.

This clonotype was seen at least ten times. The rearrangement uses TRBV4-3 and TRBJ2-5; possible D gene TRBD1, 5 bases. This CDR3 contains 13 residues. V dropped 2 bases and J dropped 4 bases, with 8 bases sitting between them. The germline CDR1 and CDR2 sequences are LGHNA and YSLEER. The CDR3 spells CASSQQGSETQYF. The CDR3 nucleotides are TGCGCCAGCAGCCAACAGGGATCAGAGACCCAGTACTTC.

The rearrangement uses TRBV5-6 and TRBJ2-7; a weak D match, TRBD2 (5 bases). Germline assignment: CDR1 SGHDT and CDR2 YYEEEE. The ends were cut back, 5 bases at V and 7 bases at J, with 19 bases in the middle. CDR3 length: 14 amino acids. The CDR3, as DNA: TGTGCCAGCAGAGGGATAGGAGGAACACGGGAGCAGTACTTC. Encoded protein: CASRGIGGTREQYF.

This clonotype was counted many times. The genes are TRBV20-1 and TRBJ2-3, with 10 bases that match TRBD2. The length of the CDR3 is 13 residues. Germline-derived CDR1 and CDR2 are DFQATT and SNEGSKA (reference sequence). With V trimmed by 5 bases and J by 5 bases, 4 bases remained unmatched. Here the CDR3 DNA reads TGCAGTGCTGTAGCGGGGGGAAAAGATACGCAGTATTTT. Translation gives CSAVAGGKDTQYF.

The chain employs TRBV7-8 and TRBJ1-6; D gene ambiguous. Per germline, CDR1 SGHVS and CDR2 FQNEAQ. V lost 5 bases and J 7 bases, leaving 9 bases between the germline ends. CDR3 length: 13 amino acids. CDR3: CASSPTRNSPLHF. CDR3 nucleotide sequence: TGTGCCAGCAGCCCGACCCGGAATTCACCCCTCCACTTT.

This clonotype was seen ten or more times. The chain links TRBV7-6 to TRBJ2-1; 7 bases fit TRBD2. This CDR3 spans 14 amino acids. Trimming at V came to 7 bases and at J to 6 bases, leaving 9 bases not matched to a gene. The germline V gene has CDR1 SGHVS and CDR2 FNYEAQ. The CDR3 loop is CASTTPGLVNEQFF. The CDR3 coding sequence is TGTGCCAGCACCACCCCCGGACTAGTCAATGAGCAGTTCTTC.

This clonotype was detected ten times or more. The genes are TRBV27 and TRBJ1-2; TRBD1 might be the D (5 bases). Germline lookup yields CDR1 MNHEY and CDR2 SMNVEV (reference sequence). V dropped 4 bases and J dropped 2 bases, with 8 bases sitting between them. The CDR3 runs to 13 residues. The CDR3 DNA sequence: TGTGCCAGCAGTTCGGGACGGAACTATGGCTACACCTTC. This codes for CASSSGRNYGYTF.

There are many counts of this clonotype. The gene calls are TRBV7-2 and TRBJ2-3, with 7 nucleotides matching TRBD2. Germline trimming cut 5 bases from V and 2 bases from J; bases unmatched to any gene: 4. The germline CDR1 and CDR2 sequences are SGHTA and FQGNSA. This CDR3 region has 14 residues. The CDR3 DNA reads as TGTGCCAGCAGCGTGAGCGGGGACACAGATACGCAGTATTTT. Translation: CASSVSGDTDTQYF.

The CDR3 loop reads CASSKTTNTGELFF. The CDR3 DNA is TGTGCCAGCAGCAAGACCACGAACACCGGGGAGCTGTTTTTT. The V gene is TRBV9, the J gene TRBJ2-2; no reliable D call. Germline-derived CDR1 and CDR2 are SGDLS and YYNGEE. This CDR3 comprises 14 residues. Trimming took 4 bases from V and 0 from J, leaving 7 bases between them.

In its sample, this clonotype was seen many times. The chain is built from TRBV3-1 and TRBJ1-1, with D perhaps TRBD1 (6 bases). The CDR3 length is 15 residues. Trimming removed 5 bases from V and 3 bases from J, with 16 bases in between. Germline values: CDR1 LGHDT, CDR2 YNNKEL (reference sequence). The DNA of the CDR3 is TGTGCCAGCAGCACAGGGAGGGCCCCGGACACTGAAGCTTTCTTT. Protein sequence: CASSTGRAPDTEAFF.

This clonotype was recorded at least ten times. The chain links TRBV5-1 to TRBJ2-3; 10 positions match TRBD2. Trimming at V came to 0 bases and at J to 4 bases, leaving 8 bases not matched to a gene. Germline CDR1 is SGHRS and CDR2 is YFSETQ. CDR3 length: 17 amino acids. The CDR3 DNA sequence: TGCGCCAGCAGCTTGGCCCTTAGCGGGGGGAGTGCAGATACGCAGTATTTT. It translates to CASSLALSGGSADTQYF.

This clonotype occurred many times. The chain couples TRBV20-1 to TRBJ2-5, with 8 nucleotides matching TRBD1. This CDR3 comprises 16 residues. CDR1 is DFQATT, CDR2 SNEGSKA, per germline (reference sequence). With V trimmed by 0 bases and J by 5 bases, 11 bases remained unmatched. The CDR3 here is CSARDLGQGAWETQYF. The CDR3 DNA sequence: TGCAGTGCTAGAGATCTGGGGCAGGGGGCTTGGGAGACCCAGTACTTC.

This clonotype was counted only a few times. This CDR3 reads CASSPSGDIQYF. CDR3 DNA: TGTGCCAGCAGCCCCTCAGGAGACATTCAGTACTTC. The chain employs TRBV7-9 and TRBJ2-4; no firm D call. The germline V gene encodes CDR1 SEHNR and CDR2 FQNEAQ (reference sequence). The CDR3 extends over 12 amino acids. Trimming stripped 5 bases from V and 8 bases from J, with 10 bases between.

This clonotype has only a few counts. The chain couples TRBV7-2 to TRBJ2-2; 7 positions agree with TRBD1. This CDR3 comprises 14 residues. The J segment lost 6 bases and the V segment lost 5 bases, leaving 6 bases of the junction unmatched. Germline V lookup: CDR1 SGHTA, CDR2 FQGNSA. CDR3 region: CASSTTGVAGELFF. CDR3 nucleotide sequence: TGTGCCAGCAGCACTACAGGGGTGGCCGGGGAGCTGTTTTTT.

This clonotype was counted a few times. The V gene is TRBV14, the J gene TRBJ1-6, with D possibly matching TRBD1 (5 bases). Germline V CDR1 and CDR2: SGHDN, FVKESK. CDR3 length equals 12 residues. V lost 3 bases and J 8 bases, leaving 5 bases between the germline ends. The CDR3 region is CASSQGDSPLHF. The CDR3 bases are TGTGCCAGCAGCCAGGGGGATTCACCCCTCCACTTT.

This clonotype was observed a few times. The CDR3 sequence is CSVATSIWLGNTEAFF. Written as DNA, the CDR3 is TGCAGCGTTGCAACTTCCATTTGGTTGGGGAACACTGAAGCTTTCTTT. This chain links TRBV29-1 with TRBJ1-1; D is undetermined. The CDR3 consists of 16 residues. V was trimmed by 4 bases and J by 1 base, leaving 19 bases between them. Germline CDR1 and CDR2: SQVTM and ANQGSEA.

This clonotype was counted only a few times. The chain is built from TRBV27 and TRBJ2-3, with D perhaps TRBD1 or TRBD2 (5 bases each). The CDR3 has 14 residues. CDR1 is MNHEY, CDR2 SMNVEV, per germline (reference sequence). V was clipped by 6 bases and J by 10 bases, with 20 bases between them. CDR3 residues: CASSPGPLGRAQYF. The CDR3, as DNA: TGTGCCAGCAGCCCAGGGCCGCTGGGGAGAGCGCAGTATTTT.

The chain employs TRBV7-9 and TRBJ1-2, with D possibly being TRBD1 (6 bases). This CDR3 comprises 14 residues. Trimming took 7 bases from V and 2 from J, leaving 14 bases between them. Germline CDR1 and CDR2: SEHNR and FQNEAQ (reference sequence). The CDR3 nucleotides are TGTGCCAGCACCCCGGGACATCAAAACTATGGCTACACCTTC. Protein: CASTPGHQNYGYTF. Variable domain in full (rest from reference TRBV7-9 and TRBJ1-2): DTGVSQNPRHKITKRGQNVTFRCDPISEHNRLYWYRQTLGQGPEFLTYFQNEAQLEKSRLLSDRFSAERPKGSFSTLEIQRTEQGDSAMYLCASTPGHQNYGYTFGSGTRLTVV.

Only a few counts were recorded for this clonotype. The chain employs TRBV27 and TRBJ1-1; no reliable D call. There are 14 residues in the CDR3. The V end lost 2 bases, the J end lost 4 bases, and 11 bases lay between the germline ends. CDR1 and CDR2 (germline): MNHEY, SMNVEV (reference sequence). The CDR3 here is CASSLRALATEAFF. CDR3 nucleotide sequence: TGTGCCAGCAGTTTAAGGGCCCTAGCCACTGAAGCTTTCTTT.